This T cell receptor (beta chain) was identified in a study of identical twins. Study-level points and caveats: The study reached conclusions through statistical analysis that was cross-sectional, not following the same donors. Abundant beta clonotypes from cord blood bore fewer insertions; memory repertoires lacked this pattern.

CDR1 is DFQATT, CDR2 SNEGSKA, per germline (reference sequence). Losses at the gene ends were 0 bases for V and 4 bases for J; bases not matched to a gene: 5. CDR3 length: 15 amino acids. Template switching (which added a universal primer site) was used, and cDNA carried unique molecular identifiers. TCRdb independently ran MiXCR on the 5' RACE reads; one entry per CDR3 protein. This sample has 200,000 to 250,000 distinct CDR3 sequences, with roughly 7% found just once. There are a few counts of this clonotype. No antigen is known for it. These records were also assigned to another study, of yellow fever vaccine responses in identical twins.

Sequences were obtained from memory (CD45RO+) T cells sorted from blood. The rearrangement uses TRBV20-1 and TRBJ2-1, with TRBD2 matching 8 bases. The source is a woman in her late teens or twenties in good health. The CDR3 region is CSARDLSGGYNEQFF. CDR3 DNA: TGCAGTGCTAGAGATCTCAGCGGGGGTTACAATGAGCAGTTCTTC.